This TCR beta chain was captured by sequencing in a study of blood T cell repertoires in COVID-19 (dated by TCRdb to between 2020 and 2021). At the level of the whole study: The collaborator samples originated in the United States, Italy and Spain and spanned the acute and convalescent phases of COVID-19. The prospective study material was composed of cDNA or gDNA derived from T cells, B-cell-depleted T cells, or PBMCs. The dataset comprised deeply sampled blood TCRbeta repertoires from subjects exposed to, actively infected with, or recovered from COVID-19. The repertoires were released in a freely available public database intended as a resource for research on the immune response to SARS-CoV-2. The samples were drawn from two sources: the first 160 participants of the ongoing ImmuneRACE study, and over 1,000 subjects contributed by 6 global collaborators. Sample metadata almost always included a de-identified subject ID, COVID-19 status, age in years and sex. Where available, HLA class I and class II types were taken from metadata supplied by the sample provider and were not determined by assay-based typing. General study outcomes and caveats: How much clinical and demographic metadata was included differed by source and by participant, and the metadata was provided uncurated.

TCRbeta CDR3 regions were amplified from genomic DNA by means of the immunoSEQ Assay, a bias-controlled multiplex PCR. On the authors' methods: Nucleated cell counts per sample were estimated from amplification of reference gene primers within the assay. To quantify the absolute abundance of each unique TCRbeta CDR3 rearrangement, sequence reads were collapsed and filtered. For each sample, productive Simpson clonality was calculated as the square root of Simpson's diversity index across productive rearrangements. TCRdb stores this immuneACCESS table with in-frame sequences only. Part of the clones is absent; in the studies checked, under half of the shortfall reflects unresolved V genes, and no reason is known for the rest. V, J and clone size reflect that table, while D and trimming were determined from the DNA. The sample yields roughly 180,000 clones; roughly 87% were counted once. In total, the top ten clones hold approximately 2.1% of the sample.

For CDR1 and CDR2, the germline V gene (reference sequence) lists SEHNR and FQNEAQ. The CDR3 starts with the cysteine, ends with the phenylalanine, and has 14 residues. The CDR3 DNA has 42 bases and is translated from base 1. Trimming leaves V shorter by 1 base and J shorter by 5 bases, with the junction holding 4 bases beyond the gene matches. In the prospective study, participants were roughly 18 to 95 years old, resided in around 25 geographic areas of the United States, and were enrolled through a virtual design. In the prospective study, cohorts were assigned on the basis of participant-reported clinical history obtained from a screening survey and a study questionnaire. ImmuneRACE Cohort 3 recovered participants were defined by two consecutive negative NP/OP PCR tests, healthcare professional clearance, or symptom resolution. Each participant in the prospective study had whole blood, serum and a nasopharyngeal or oropharyngeal swab collected by mobile phlebotomists. Prospective study participants could optionally give additional blood draws and questionnaires over an approximately two-month period. Prospective study blood samples were shipped either frozen or at room temperature before DNA extraction.

In its sample, this clone was seen once. This receptor's antigen is unknown. No qualities accompany the bases; no much larger clone lies one base away. Sequencing was done on a sample of PBMCs or T cells enriched from blood (not recorded which). This TCR derives from a woman in her 30s who had recovered from COVID-19. This sequence uses TRBV7-9 and TRBJ2-7; TRBD1 lines up with 8 middle nucleotides. The CDR3 protein is CASSLGTGTHEQYF. The nucleotide sequence is given as TGTGCCAGCAGCTTAGGGACAGGGACCCACGAGCAGTACTTC.